Shown below are 6 T cell receptor beta chains from a single sample sequenced in a study of vaccination and CD4 T cells after COVID-19. The antigens for these receptors are not known. At the Johns Hopkins FTIC core, DNA taken from cultured CD4+ T cells was sequenced by way of the Oncomine TCR Beta short-read assay. MiXCR, run by TCRdb on the PCR reads, gives a single entry per CDR3 protein. Here the sample spans thousands of distinct CDR3 sequences, 64% being singletons. Treatment denoted: roughly 10-day PBMC culture with coronavirus spike peptide pools or control peptides (ViraFEST assay). Sequencing was carried out using CD4+ T cells from blood, cultured in vitro. These receptors all stem from a human donor who had recovered from COVID-19.

The rearrangement uses TRBV24-1 and TRBJ2-1, with 9 bases aligning to TRBD1. V shed 4 bases and J 6 bases; nucleotides not matched to a gene: 6. The CDR3 loop spans 15 amino acids. Germline assignment: CDR1 KGHDR and CDR2 SFDVKD. The CDR3 sequence is CATSDPGQGINEQFF. Written as DNA, the CDR3 is TGTGCCACCAGTGACCCGGGACAGGGCATCAATGAGCAGTTCTTC.

As to this clonotype: One junction end disagrees with the germline gene, perhaps due to a read error. The chain combines TRBV7-7 with TRBJ2-3, with D uncertain. Per the germline V gene, CDR1 is SSHAT and CDR2 is FNYEAQ (reference sequence). CDR3 size: 13 residues. DNA for the CDR3: TGTGCTAGCAGCGAAAGGGGCACAGATACGCAGTATTTT. Its translation is CASSERGTDTQYF. Variable domain in full (rest from reference TRBV7-7 and TRBJ2-3): GAGVSQSPRYKVTKRGQDVTLRCDPISSHATLYWYQQALGQGPEFLTYFNYEAQPDKSGLPSDRFSAERPEGSISTLTIQRTEQRDSAMYRCASSERGTDTQYFGPGTRLTVL.

V is TRBV2 and J is TRBJ1-2, with TRBD1 as a possible D gene (5 bases). Trimming cost V 6 bases and J 5 bases, with 10 bases left between them. This CDR3 is 12 amino acids long. Germline-derived CDR1 and CDR2 are SNHLY and FYNNEI. The CDR3 DNA reads as TGTGCCAGCAGGAGGGGCGAATATGGCTACACCTTC. This encodes CASRRGEYGYTF.

CDR3 coding DNA: TGTGCCAGCAGTTTGCAAACCGGAGGGACAGATACGCAGTATTTT. Its protein product is CASSLQTGGTDTQYF. This chain links TRBV28 with TRBJ2-3; possibly TRBD2 for D (6 bases). CDR1 is MDHEN, CDR2 SYDVKM, per germline. V lost 3 bases and J 3 bases, leaving 13 bases between the germline ends. The CDR3 consists of 15 residues.

Judged by abundance, this clonotype is large. The gene calls are TRBV6-1 and TRBJ2-7; 12 nucleotides line up with TRBD2. V lost 6 bases, J lost 2 bases, and 8 bases stayed unmatched. The CDR3 extends over 16 amino acids. Looked up from germline, CDR1 is MNHNS and CDR2 is SASEGT. The CDR3 reads CASSGLAGTTPYEQYF. CDR3 sequence (DNA): TGTGCCAGCAGCGGACTAGCGGGGACCACCCCCTACGAGCAGTACTTC.

This chain joins TRBV6-5 and TRBJ1-5, with 9 nucleotides matching TRBD1. Germline CDR1 is MNHEY and CDR2 is SVGAGI. Trimming at V came to 2 bases and at J to 3 bases, leaving 8 bases not matched to a gene. The CDR3 consists of 17 residues. The CDR3 sequence: CASSYPGQGTDNQPQHF. CDR3 DNA sequence: TGTGCCAGCAGTTACCCAGGACAGGGGACCGACAATCAGCCCCAGCATTTT.